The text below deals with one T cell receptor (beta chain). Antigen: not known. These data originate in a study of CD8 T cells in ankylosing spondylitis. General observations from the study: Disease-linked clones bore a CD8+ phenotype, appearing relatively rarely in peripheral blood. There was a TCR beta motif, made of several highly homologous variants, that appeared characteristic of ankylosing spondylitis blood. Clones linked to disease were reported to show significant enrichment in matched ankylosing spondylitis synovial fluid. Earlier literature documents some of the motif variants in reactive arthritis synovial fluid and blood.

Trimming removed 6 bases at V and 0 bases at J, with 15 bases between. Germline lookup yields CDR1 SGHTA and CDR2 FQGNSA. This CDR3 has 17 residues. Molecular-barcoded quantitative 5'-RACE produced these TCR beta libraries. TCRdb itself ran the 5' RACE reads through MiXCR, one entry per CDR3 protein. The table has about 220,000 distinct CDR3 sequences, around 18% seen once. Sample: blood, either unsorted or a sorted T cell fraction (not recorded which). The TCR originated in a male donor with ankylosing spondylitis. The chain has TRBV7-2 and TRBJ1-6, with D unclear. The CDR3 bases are TGTGCCAGCAGACTCGGACTGACGAGCTCCTATAATTCACCCCTCCACTTT. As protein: CASRLGLTSSYNSPLHF. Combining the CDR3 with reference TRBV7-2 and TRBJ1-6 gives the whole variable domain GAGVSQSPSNKVTEKGKDVELRCDPISGHTALYWYRQSLGQGLEFLIYFQGNSAPDKSGLPSDRFSAERTGGSVSTLTIQRTQQEDSAVYLCASRLGLTSSYNSPLHFGNGTRLTVT.